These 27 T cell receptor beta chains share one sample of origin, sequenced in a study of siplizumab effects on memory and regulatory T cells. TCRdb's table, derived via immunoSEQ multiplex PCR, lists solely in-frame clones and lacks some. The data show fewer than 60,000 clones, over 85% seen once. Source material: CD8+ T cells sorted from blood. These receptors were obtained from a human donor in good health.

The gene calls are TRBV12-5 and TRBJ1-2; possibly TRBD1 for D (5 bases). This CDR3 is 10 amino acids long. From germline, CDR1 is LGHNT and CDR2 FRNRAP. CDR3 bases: TGTGCGAGAGACAGTAATGGCTACACCTTC. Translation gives CARDSNGYTF.

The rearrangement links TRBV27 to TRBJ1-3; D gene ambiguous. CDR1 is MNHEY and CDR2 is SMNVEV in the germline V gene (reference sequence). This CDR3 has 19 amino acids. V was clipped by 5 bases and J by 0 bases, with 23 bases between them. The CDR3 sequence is CASSPVLANSPISGNTIYF. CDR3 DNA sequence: TGTGCCAGCAGTCCTGTTTTGGCGAACAGCCCCATCTCTGGAAACACCATATATTTT.

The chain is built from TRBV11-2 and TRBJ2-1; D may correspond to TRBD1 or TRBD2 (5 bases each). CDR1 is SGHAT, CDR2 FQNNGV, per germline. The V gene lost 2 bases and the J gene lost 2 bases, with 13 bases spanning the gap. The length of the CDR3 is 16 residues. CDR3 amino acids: CASSLLRDPAYNEQFF. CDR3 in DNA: TGTGCCAGCAGCTTACTCCGGGACCCTGCCTACAATGAGCAGTTCTTC.

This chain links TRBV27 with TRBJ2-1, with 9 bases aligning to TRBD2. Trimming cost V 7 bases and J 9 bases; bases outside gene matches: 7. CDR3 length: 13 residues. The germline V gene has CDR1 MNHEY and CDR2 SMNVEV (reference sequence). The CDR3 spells CASNGGRAGEQFF. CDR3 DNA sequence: TGTGCCAGCAACGGCGGGAGGGCCGGTGAGCAGTTCTTC.

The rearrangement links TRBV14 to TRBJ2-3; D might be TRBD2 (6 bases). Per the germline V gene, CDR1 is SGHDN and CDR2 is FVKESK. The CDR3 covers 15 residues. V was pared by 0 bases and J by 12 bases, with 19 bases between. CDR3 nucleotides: TGTGCCAGCAGCCAAGAGGTGGGACTCTCATCGTCACAGTATTTT. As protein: CASSQEVGLSSSQYF.

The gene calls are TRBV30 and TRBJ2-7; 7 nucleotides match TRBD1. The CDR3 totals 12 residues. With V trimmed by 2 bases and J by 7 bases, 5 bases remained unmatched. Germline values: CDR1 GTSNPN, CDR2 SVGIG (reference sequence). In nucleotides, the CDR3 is TGTGCCTGGAGTCTCGACAGGGAGGAGCAGTACTTC. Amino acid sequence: CAWSLDREEQYF.

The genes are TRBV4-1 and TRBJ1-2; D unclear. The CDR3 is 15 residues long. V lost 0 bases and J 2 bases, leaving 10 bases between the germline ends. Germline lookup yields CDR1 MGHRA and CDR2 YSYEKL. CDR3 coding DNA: TGCGCCAGCAGCCAAGATCCCAGACCAAACTATGGCTACACCTTC. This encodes CASSQDPRPNYGYTF.

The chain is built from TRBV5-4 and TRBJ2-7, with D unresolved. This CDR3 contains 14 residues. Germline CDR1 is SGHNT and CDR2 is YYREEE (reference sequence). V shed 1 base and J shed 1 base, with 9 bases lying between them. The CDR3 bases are TGTGCCAGCAGCTTGCGTTCTCAGTCCTACGAGCAGTACTTC. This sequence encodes CASSLRSQSYEQYF.

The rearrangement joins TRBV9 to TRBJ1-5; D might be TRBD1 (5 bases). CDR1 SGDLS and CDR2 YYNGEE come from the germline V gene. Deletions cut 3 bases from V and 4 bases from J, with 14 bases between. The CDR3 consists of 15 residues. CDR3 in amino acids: CASSAGGTGNQPQHF. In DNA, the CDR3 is TGTGCCAGCAGCGCCGGAGGGACGGGGAATCAGCCCCAGCATTTT.

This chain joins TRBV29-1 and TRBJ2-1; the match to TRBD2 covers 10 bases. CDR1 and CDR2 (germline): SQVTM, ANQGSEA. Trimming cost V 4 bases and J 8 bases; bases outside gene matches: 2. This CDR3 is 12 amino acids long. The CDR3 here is CSVVAGGYEQFF. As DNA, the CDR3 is TGCAGCGTTGTAGCGGGAGGATATGAGCAGTTCTTC.

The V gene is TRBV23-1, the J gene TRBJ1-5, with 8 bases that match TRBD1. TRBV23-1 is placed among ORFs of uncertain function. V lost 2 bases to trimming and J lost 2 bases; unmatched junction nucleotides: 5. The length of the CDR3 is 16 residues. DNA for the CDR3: TGCGCCAGCAGTCAAGCGGACAGGGCGTGCAATCAGCCCCAGCATTTT. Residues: CASSQADRACNQPQHF.

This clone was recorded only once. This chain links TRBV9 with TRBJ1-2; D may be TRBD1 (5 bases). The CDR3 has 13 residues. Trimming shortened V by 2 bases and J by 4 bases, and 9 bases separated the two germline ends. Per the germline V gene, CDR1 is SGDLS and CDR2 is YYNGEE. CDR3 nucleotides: TGTGCCAGCAGCGTGGGGGATCTCTATGGCTACACCTTC. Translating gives CASSVGDLYGYTF.

CDR3 sequence: CASSLGGLDTQYF. The CDR3 nucleotides read TGCGCCAGCAGCTTAGGGGGCCTAGATACGCAGTATTTT. The J gene is TRBJ2-3, the V gene TRBV5-1, with 7 bases lining up with TRBD1. The CDR3 covers 13 residues. V trimming: 2 bases; J trimming: 5 bases; junction bases outside the gene matches: 2. Germline CDR1 SGHRS, CDR2 YFSETQ.

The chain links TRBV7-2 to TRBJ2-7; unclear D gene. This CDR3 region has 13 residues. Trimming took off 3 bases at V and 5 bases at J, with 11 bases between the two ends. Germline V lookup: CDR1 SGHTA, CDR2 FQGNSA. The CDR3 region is CASSFTDIDEQYF. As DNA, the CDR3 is TGTGCCAGCAGCTTTACGGATATAGACGAGCAGTACTTC.

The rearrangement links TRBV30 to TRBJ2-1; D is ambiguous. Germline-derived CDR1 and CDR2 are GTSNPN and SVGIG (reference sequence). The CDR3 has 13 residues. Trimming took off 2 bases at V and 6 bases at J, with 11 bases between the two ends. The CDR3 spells CAWSHGYRNEQFF. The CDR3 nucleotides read TGTGCCTGGAGTCACGGCTATCGCAATGAGCAGTTCTTC.

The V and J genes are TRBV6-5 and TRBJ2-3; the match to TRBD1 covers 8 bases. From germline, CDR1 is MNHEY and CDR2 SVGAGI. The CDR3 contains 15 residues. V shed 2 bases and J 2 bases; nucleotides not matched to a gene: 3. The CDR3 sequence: CASSYTGGYTDTQYF. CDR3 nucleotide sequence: TGTGCCAGCAGTTACACAGGGGGTTACACAGATACGCAGTATTTT.

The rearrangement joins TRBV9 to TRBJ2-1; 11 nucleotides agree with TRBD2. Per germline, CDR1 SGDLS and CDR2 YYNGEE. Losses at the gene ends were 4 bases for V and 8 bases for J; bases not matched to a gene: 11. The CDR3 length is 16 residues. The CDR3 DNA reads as TGTGCCAGCAGCAAGAATGTAGCGGGAGGGCCTCATGAGCAGTTCTTC. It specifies CASSKNVAGGPHEQFF.

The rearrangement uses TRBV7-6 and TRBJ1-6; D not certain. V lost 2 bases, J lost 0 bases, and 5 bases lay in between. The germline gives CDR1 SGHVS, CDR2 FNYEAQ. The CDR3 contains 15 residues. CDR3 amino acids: CASSLQSSYNSPLHF. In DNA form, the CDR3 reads TGTGCCAGCAGCTTACAGAGCTCCTATAATTCACCCCTCCACTTT.

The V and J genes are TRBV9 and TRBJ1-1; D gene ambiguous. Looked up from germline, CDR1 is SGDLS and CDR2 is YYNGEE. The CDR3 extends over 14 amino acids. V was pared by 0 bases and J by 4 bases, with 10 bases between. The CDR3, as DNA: TGTGCCAGCAGCGTAGAGGAGGGCCGCACTGAAGCTTTCTTT. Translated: CASSVEEGRTEAFF.

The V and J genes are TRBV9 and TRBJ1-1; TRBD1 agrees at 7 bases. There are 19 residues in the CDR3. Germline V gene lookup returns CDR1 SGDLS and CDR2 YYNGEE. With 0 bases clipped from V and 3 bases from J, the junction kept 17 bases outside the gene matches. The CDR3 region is CASSVASEGASGEDTEAFF. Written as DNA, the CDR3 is TGTGCCAGCAGCGTAGCTTCTGAGGGGGCAAGCGGTGAAGACACTGAAGCTTTCTTT. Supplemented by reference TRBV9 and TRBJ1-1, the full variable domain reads DSGVTQTPKHLITATGQRVTLRCSPRSGDLSVYWYQQSLDQGLQFLIQYYNGEERAKGNILERFSAQQFPDLHSELNLSSLELGDSALYFCASSVASEGASGEDTEAFFGQGTRLTVV.

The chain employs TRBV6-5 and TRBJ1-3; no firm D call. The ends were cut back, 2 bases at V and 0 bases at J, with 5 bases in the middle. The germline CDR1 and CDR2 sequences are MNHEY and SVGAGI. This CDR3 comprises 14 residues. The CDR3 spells CASSYESSGNTIYF. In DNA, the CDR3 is TGTGCCAGCAGTTACGAAAGCTCTGGAAACACCATATATTTT.

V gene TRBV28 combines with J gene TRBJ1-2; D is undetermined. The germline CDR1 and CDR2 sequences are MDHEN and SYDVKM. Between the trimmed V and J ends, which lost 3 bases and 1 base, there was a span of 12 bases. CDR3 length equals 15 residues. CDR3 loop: CASSFPRRDNYGYTF. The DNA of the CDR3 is TGTGCCAGCAGTTTTCCCCGCCGGGATAACTATGGCTACACCTTC.

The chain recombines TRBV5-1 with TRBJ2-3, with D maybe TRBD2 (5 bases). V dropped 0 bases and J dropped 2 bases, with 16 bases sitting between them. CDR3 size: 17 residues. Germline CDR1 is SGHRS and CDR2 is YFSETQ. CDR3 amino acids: CASSLDRGSPPTDTQYF. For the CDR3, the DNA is TGCGCCAGCAGCTTGGATCGGGGTTCCCCCCCCACAGATACGCAGTATTTT.

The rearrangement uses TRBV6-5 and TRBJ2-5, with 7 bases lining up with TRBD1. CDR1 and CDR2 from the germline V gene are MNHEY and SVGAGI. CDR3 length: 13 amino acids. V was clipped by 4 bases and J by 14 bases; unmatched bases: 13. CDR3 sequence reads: CASSLGQASPFYF. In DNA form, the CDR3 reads TGTGCCAGCAGTTTAGGACAGGCCAGCCCTTTTTACTTC.

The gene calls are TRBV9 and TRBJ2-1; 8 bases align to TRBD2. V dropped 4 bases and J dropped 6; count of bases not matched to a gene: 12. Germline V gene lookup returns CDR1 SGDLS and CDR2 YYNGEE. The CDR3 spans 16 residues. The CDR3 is CASSSSGVSGVNEQFF. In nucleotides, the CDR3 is TGTGCCAGCAGCTCTAGTGGGGTTAGCGGGGTCAATGAGCAGTTCTTC.

The chain's CDR3 is CASSLGTGLTDTQYF. The CDR3 region has the DNA TGTGCCAGCAGTTTAGGCACAGGGTTGACAGATACGCAGTATTTT. J is TRBJ2-3 and V is TRBV27; D perhaps matches TRBD1 (6 bases). Germline V CDR1 and CDR2: MNHEY, SMNVEV (reference sequence). Between the trimmed V and J ends, which lost 2 bases and 3 bases, there was a span of 12 bases. The CDR3 covers 15 residues.

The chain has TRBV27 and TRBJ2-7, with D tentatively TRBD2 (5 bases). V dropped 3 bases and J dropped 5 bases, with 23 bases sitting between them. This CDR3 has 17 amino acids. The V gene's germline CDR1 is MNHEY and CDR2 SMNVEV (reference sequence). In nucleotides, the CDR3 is TGTGCCAGCAGTTTTAGGAGCGGTTTGCATTTCCGCCACGAGCAGTACTTC. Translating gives CASSFRSGLHFRHEQYF.